The 9 T cell receptor beta chains listed next were all sequenced from one sample in a study of patients and donors after allogeneic stem cell transplantation. A single record per CDR3 protein comes from TCRdb applying MiXCR to the RT-PCR reads. The sample yields 150,000 to 200,000 distinct CDR3 sequences, approximately 24% seen once. Sample: blood, either unsorted or a sorted T cell fraction (not recorded which). These TCRs come from a human donor who was either an allogeneic HSCT recipient or a stem cell or donor lymphocyte infusion donor (not recorded which). It is not recorded whose cells these are; they may come from a transplant donor.

This clonotype was seen more than once but under ten times. The chain uses TRBV10-3 and TRBJ2-5, with D perhaps TRBD1 (6 bases). Trimming stripped 4 bases from V and 3 bases from J, with 9 bases between. From germline, CDR1 is ENHRY and CDR2 SYGVKD. The CDR3 has 13 amino acids. The CDR3 bases are TGTGCCATCAGTGGCAGGGGAGAAGAGACCCAGTACTTC. It yields the protein CAISGRGEETQYF.

The count of this clonotype is one. The rearrangement links TRBV20-1 to TRBJ2-3; D unresolved. CDR3 length equals 15 residues. The V end was cut by 0 bases, the J end by 2 bases, with 12 bases between. Germline V CDR1 and CDR2: DFQATT, SNEGSKA (reference sequence). The CDR3 DNA follows: TGCAGTGCTAGAGATGGTTGGGGTTCCACAGATACGCAGTATTTT. This gives the protein CSARDGWGSTDTQYF.

This clonotype came up a few times. This chain connects TRBV7-8 to TRBJ1-1; D ambiguous. Germline V CDR1 and CDR2: SGHVS, FQNEAQ. CDR3 length: 14 residues. The V and J ends lost 1 base and 3 bases respectively, with 9 bases between them. CDR3 residues: CASSLEGLDTEAFF. CDR3 DNA: TGTGCCAGCAGCTTAGAAGGGTTGGACACTGAAGCTTTCTTT. Drawing the rest from reference TRBV7-8 and TRBJ1-1, the complete variable domain is GAGVSQSPRYKVAKRGQDVALRCDPISGHVSLFWYQQALGQGPEFLTYFQNEAQLDKSGLPSDRFFAERPEGSVSTLKIQRTQQEDSAVYLCASSLEGLDTEAFFGQGTRLTVV.

This chain links TRBV7-9 with TRBJ1-1; D is uncertain. The CDR3 contains 13 residues. The germline CDR1 and CDR2 sequences are SEHNR and FQNEAQ (reference sequence). Trimming shortened V by 5 bases and J by 3 bases, and 10 bases separated the two germline ends. CDR3 region: CASSPPRYTEAFF. CDR3 nucleotide sequence: TGTGCCAGCAGCCCCCCGCGGTACACTGAAGCTTTCTTT. Together with reference TRBV7-9 and TRBJ1-1, the CDR3 gives the full variable domain: DTGVSQNPRHKITKRGQNVTFRCDPISEHNRLYWYRQTLGQGPEFLTYFQNEAQLEKSRLLSDRFSAERPKGSFSTLEIQRTEQGDSAMYLCASSPPRYTEAFFGQGTRLTVV.

J is TRBJ2-3 and V is TRBV9; 9 positions agree with TRBD2. The CDR3 totals 14 residues. Germline-derived CDR1 and CDR2 are SGDLS and YYNGEE. The V segment lost 0 bases and the J segment 8 bases; nucleotides outside the gene matches: 4. The CDR3 DNA reads TGTGCCAGCAGCGTAGTTAGCGGGAGCGGTACGCAGTATTTT. Translated, it gives CASSVVSGSGTQYF.

This clonotype was recorded at least ten times. V is TRBV27 and J is TRBJ1-2; the D is unclear. V was cut by 2 bases and J by 4 bases, with 20 bases left in between. The CDR3 length is 17 residues. The V gene's germline CDR1 is MNHEY and CDR2 SMNVEV (reference sequence). The CDR3 bases are TGTGCCAGCAGTTTAGGTATGGCAACGGTGAACAGCTATGGCTACACCTTC. Translating gives CASSLGMATVNSYGYTF.

The J gene is TRBJ2-1, the V gene TRBV3-1; D gene ambiguous. The V and J ends lost 4 bases and 8 bases respectively, with 9 bases between them. The CDR3 has 12 amino acids. The germline V gene encodes CDR1 LGHDT and CDR2 YNNKEL (reference sequence). The CDR3 DNA follows: TGTGCCAGCAGCCGTCATATGGATGAGCAGTTCTTC. Amino acid sequence: CASSRHMDEQFF.

This clonotype was picked up a small number of times. V usage is TRBV5-1 and J usage is TRBJ2-1, with D tentatively TRBD1 (6 bases). In germline, CDR1 is SGHRS, CDR2 YFSETQ. The V end was cut by 0 bases, the J end by 2 bases, with 6 bases between. This CDR3 region has 14 residues. The CDR3 DNA is TGCGCCAGCAGCTTGGGACAGGCCTACAATGAGCAGTTCTTC. It specifies CASSLGQAYNEQFF.

The V and J genes are TRBV12-3 or TRBV12-4 and TRBJ2-3; TRBD1 might be the D (5 bases). The CDR3 contains 13 residues. V lost 6 bases and J lost 3, with 10 bases in between. CDR3 region: CASRQERTDTQYF. CDR3 sequence (DNA): TGTGCCAGCAGACAGGAAAGAACAGATACGCAGTATTTT.